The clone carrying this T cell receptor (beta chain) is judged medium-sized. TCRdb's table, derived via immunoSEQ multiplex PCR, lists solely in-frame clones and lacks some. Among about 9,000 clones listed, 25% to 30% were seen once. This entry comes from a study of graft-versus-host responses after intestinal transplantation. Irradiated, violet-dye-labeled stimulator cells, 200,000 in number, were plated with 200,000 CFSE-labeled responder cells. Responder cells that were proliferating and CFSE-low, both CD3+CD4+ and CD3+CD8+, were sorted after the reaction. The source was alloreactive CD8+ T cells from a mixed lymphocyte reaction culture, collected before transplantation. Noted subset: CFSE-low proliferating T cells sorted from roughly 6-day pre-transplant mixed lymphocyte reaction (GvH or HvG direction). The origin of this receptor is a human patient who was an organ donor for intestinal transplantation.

CDR3 region: CASSQDWHSGNTIYF. CDR3 sequence (DNA): TGCGCCAGCAGCCAAGATTGGCACTCTGGAAACACCATATATTTT. V gene TRBV4-3 combines with J gene TRBJ1-3, with D unclear. The CDR3 sequence is 15 residues long. With 0 bases removed from V and 0 bases from J, the gap between germline ends came to 6 bases. Germline V CDR1 and CDR2: LGHNA, YSLEER.